This section outlines one T cell receptor (beta chain) sequence together with its context. V shed 2 bases, J shed 0 bases, and the junction held 7 bases outside the gene matches. Germline V lookup: CDR1 SGHRS, CDR2 YFSETQ. The CDR3 runs to 18 residues. TCRdb's copy holds only in-frame clones and misses some; the assay was immunoSEQ multiplex PCR. Found here are 240,000 or so clones, over 80% of them singletons; the top ten hold around 0.87%. This sample is drawn from a study of blood T cell repertoires in COVID-19. About the research overall: The samples span acute and convalescent COVID-19 from the United States, Italy and Spain.

The sample comprised PBMCs or T cells enriched from blood (not recorded which). The receptor's source is a man aged 50 or older who had been exposed to COVID-19. The chain couples TRBV5-1 to TRBJ2-6; 8 bases are a match to TRBD1. CDR3 region: CASSFIPGTGSGANVLTF. In nucleotides, the CDR3 is TGCGCCAGCAGCTTTATCCCCGGGACAGGCTCTGGGGCCAACGTCCTGACTTTC.